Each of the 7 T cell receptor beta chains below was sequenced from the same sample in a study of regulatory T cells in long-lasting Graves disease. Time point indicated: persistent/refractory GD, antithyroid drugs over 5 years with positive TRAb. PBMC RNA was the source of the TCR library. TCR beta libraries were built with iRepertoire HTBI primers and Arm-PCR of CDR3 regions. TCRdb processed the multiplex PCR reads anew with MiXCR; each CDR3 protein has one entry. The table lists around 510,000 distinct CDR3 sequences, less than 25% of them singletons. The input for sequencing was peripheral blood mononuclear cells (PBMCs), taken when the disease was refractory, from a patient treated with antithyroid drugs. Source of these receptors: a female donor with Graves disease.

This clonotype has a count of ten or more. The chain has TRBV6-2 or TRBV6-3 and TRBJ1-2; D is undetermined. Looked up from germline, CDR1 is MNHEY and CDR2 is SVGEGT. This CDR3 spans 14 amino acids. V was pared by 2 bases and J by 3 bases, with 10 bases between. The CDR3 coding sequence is TGTGCCAGCAGTTACGATAGGATGGACTATGGCTACACCTTC. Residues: CASSYDRMDYGYTF.

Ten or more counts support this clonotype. The CDR3 DNA follows: TGTGCCAGCAGACTTCAGAACACTGAAGCTTTCTTT. Residues: CASRLQNTEAFF. The chain carries TRBV7-2 and TRBJ1-1; D is uncertain. CDR3 size: 12 residues. Germline values: CDR1 SGHTA, CDR2 FQGNSA. With 6 bases removed from V and 1 base from J, the gap between germline ends came to 6 bases.

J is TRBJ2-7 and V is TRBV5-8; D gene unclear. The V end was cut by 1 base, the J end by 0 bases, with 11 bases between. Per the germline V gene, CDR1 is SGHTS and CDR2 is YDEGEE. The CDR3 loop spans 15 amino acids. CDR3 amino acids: CASSLLVRSSYEQYF. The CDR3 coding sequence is TGTGCCAGCAGCTTGCTCGTCCGGAGCTCCTACGAGCAGTACTTC.

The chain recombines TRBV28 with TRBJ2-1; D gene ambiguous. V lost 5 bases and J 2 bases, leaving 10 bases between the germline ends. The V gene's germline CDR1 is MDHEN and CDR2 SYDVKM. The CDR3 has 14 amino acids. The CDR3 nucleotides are TGTGCCAGCAGTAGAGCTGCCGCCTACAATGAGCAGTTCTTC. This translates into CASSRAAAYNEQFF.

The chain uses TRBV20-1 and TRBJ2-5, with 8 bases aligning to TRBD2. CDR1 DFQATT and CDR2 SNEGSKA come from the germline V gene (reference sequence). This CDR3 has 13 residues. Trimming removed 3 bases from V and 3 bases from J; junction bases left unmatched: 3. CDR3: CSASALAEETQYF. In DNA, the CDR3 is TGCAGTGCTAGTGCACTAGCGGAAGAGACCCAGTACTTC.

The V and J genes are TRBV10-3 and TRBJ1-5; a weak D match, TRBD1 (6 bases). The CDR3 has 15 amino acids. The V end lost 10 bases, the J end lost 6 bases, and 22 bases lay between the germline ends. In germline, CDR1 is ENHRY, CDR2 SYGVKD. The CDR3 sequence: CATRDTGGFGQPQHF. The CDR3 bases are TGTGCCACCCGGGACACCGGGGGTTTCGGTCAGCCCCAGCATTTT.

The CDR3 protein is CASSFSGGEQFF. The CDR3 coding sequence is TGTGCCAGCAGCTTTTCAGGGGGTGAGCAGTTCTTC. V is TRBV7-9 and J is TRBJ2-1; 7 bases map to TRBD1. Germline CDR1 and CDR2: SEHNR and FQNEAQ (reference sequence). The V gene end was trimmed by 3 bases and the J gene end by 9 bases; junction bases not matched to a gene: 2. The CDR3 spans 12 residues.